A single sample is the source of the 7 T cell receptor beta chains below, sequenced in a study of control samples from healthy donors and cancer patients. Clones were read by immunoSEQ multiplex PCR, and TCRdb kept only the in-frame ones, dropping some. The sample records more than 110,000 clones, 80% to 95% being singletons. Sequencing was done on a sample of blood. The receptors shown here come from a man under 40 in good health.

The sample holds a few counts of this clone. The gene calls are TRBV4-1 and TRBJ2-1; 13 nucleotides align to TRBD2. Germline V CDR1 and CDR2: MGHRA, YSYEKL. V lost 5 bases and J lost 5; bases outside the gene matches: 9. The CDR3 totals 17 residues. The CDR3 spells CASSKRLAGGVHNEQFF. The CDR3 DNA reads TGCGCCAGCAGCAAGAGACTAGCGGGAGGAGTCCACAATGAGCAGTTCTTC.

The genes are TRBV27 and TRBJ1-2; maybe TRBD1 (5 bases). Germline loops: CDR1 MNHEY, CDR2 SMNVEV (reference sequence). The length of the CDR3 is 13 residues. Trimming stripped 6 bases from V and 8 bases from J, with 16 bases between. The CDR3 here is CASRWGDFGGYTF. CDR3 bases: TGTGCCAGCAGATGGGGGGACTTCGGAGGCTACACCTTC.

The chain joins TRBV5-5 to TRBJ1-3; maybe TRBD1 (5 bases). The CDR3 extends over 16 amino acids. The V and J ends lost 0 bases and 4 bases respectively, with 14 bases between them. Germline V lookup: CDR1 SGHKS, CDR2 YYEKEE (reference sequence). The CDR3 DNA sequence: TGTGCCAGCAGCTTGGCGGCAGGGCGATCCGGAAACACCATATATTTT. This gives the protein CASSLAAGRSGNTIYF.

This clone has a handful of counts. The rearrangement links TRBV2 to TRBJ2-7; D call uncertain. This CDR3 has 12 amino acids. Germline CDR1 is SNHLY and CDR2 is FYNNEI. Trimming cost V 5 bases and J 3 bases, with 8 bases left between them. CDR3 DNA sequence: TGTGCCAGCAGTCGGGTACGCTACGAGCAGTACTTC. This translates into CASSRVRYEQYF.

This chain uses TRBV28 with TRBJ2-3; perhaps TRBD1 as D (6 bases). The germline CDR1 and CDR2 sequences are MDHEN and SYDVKM. The V and J ends lost 4 bases and 3 bases respectively, with 14 bases between them. The CDR3 contains 15 residues. CDR3 region: CASSYTGFVTDTQYF. The CDR3 DNA is TGTGCCAGCAGTTACACAGGGTTCGTAACAGATACGCAGTATTTT.

The CDR3 is CASSLSPRGDYEQYF. The CDR3 nucleotides read TGTGCCAGCAGTTTATCGCCCAGGGGCGACTACGAGCAGTACTTC. This chain uses TRBV27 with TRBJ2-7; tentatively, D is TRBD1 (6 bases). The V end was cut by 0 bases, the J end by 3 bases, with 12 bases between. In germline, CDR1 is MNHEY, CDR2 SMNVEV (reference sequence). The CDR3 loop spans 15 amino acids.

The chain combines TRBV9 with TRBJ2-2, with D possibly being TRBD1 (5 bases). In germline, CDR1 is SGDLS, CDR2 YYNGEE. This CDR3 contains 15 residues. V shed 0 bases and J shed 2 bases, with 8 bases lying between them. CDR3 in amino acids: CASSVGQINTGELFF. CDR3 in DNA: TGTGCCAGCAGCGTAGGACAGATAAACACCGGGGAGCTGTTTTTT. The whole variable domain, filled in from reference TRBV9 and TRBJ2-2, reads DSGVTQTPKHLITATGQRVTLRCSPRSGDLSVYWYQQSLDQGLQFLIQYYNGEERAKGNILERFSAQQFPDLHSELNLSSLELGDSALYFCASSVGQINTGELFFGEGSRLTVL.